This T cell receptor beta chain comes out of a study of CD8 T cells in Susac syndrome. Reverse transcription of about 0.45 to 1 ug RNA was carried out with random hexamers. A single record per CDR3 protein comes from TCRdb applying MiXCR to the immunoSEQ multiplex PCR reads. The sample holds about 300,000 distinct CDR3 sequences, about 91% seen once. The CDR3 runs to 12 residues. The V and J ends lost 1 base and 6 bases respectively, with 9 bases between them. Germline V lookup: CDR1 DFQATT, CDR2 SNEGSKA (reference sequence). The receptor was isolated from a human donor with multiple sclerosis. The V call is TRBV20-1, the J call TRBJ2-5; D remains ambiguous. The source material was CD8+ T cells from PBMCs. The DNA for the CDR3 is TGCAGTGCTAGAGTTCAGGTCCAGACCCAGTACTTC. It codes for CSARVQVQTQYF.